These 4 T cell receptor beta chains were sequenced from one sample in a study of blood T cell repertoires in COVID-19. Sequencing was performed with immunoSEQ multiplex PCR; in TCRdb, only in-frame clones are kept and a portion is missing. The sample carries over 150,000 clones, more than 70% recorded once. Material for sequencing was peripheral blood. All receptors come from a man in his forties or fifties with COVID-19, enrolled during active disease.

V gene TRBV10-2 combines with J gene TRBJ2-7; TRBD2 is a possible D gene (6 bases). The V gene's germline CDR1 is WSHSY and CDR2 SAAADI. The CDR3 is made up of 13 amino acids. Trimming left V 3 bases short and J 1 base short, with 7 bases between. The CDR3 sequence: CASSDGGSYEQYF. The CDR3 DNA is TGCGCCAGCAGTGATGGGGGGTCCTACGAGCAGTACTTC.

The V call is TRBV4-3, the J call TRBJ2-2; 9 bases align to TRBD1. Germline CDR1 is LGHNA and CDR2 is YSLEER. J was trimmed by 5 bases and V by 4 bases; bases with no gene match: 5. The length of the CDR3 is 15 residues. The CDR3 region is CASSPTGGTTGELFF. CDR3 nucleotide sequence: TGCGCCAGCAGCCCTACAGGGGGCACGACCGGGGAGCTGTTTTTT.

CDR3 residues: CASSLTSGGDGEQYF. The CDR3 DNA reads as TGTGCCAGCAGCCTCACTAGCGGGGGGGATGGTGAGCAGTACTTC. V and J are TRBV3-1 (or the pseudogene TRBV3-2) and TRBJ2-7, with 13 positions matching TRBD2. In germline, CDR1 is LGHDT, CDR2 YNNKEL (reference sequence). Trimming took 4 bases from V and 7 from J; bases not matched to a gene: 7. The CDR3 is 15 residues long.

The rearrangement uses TRBV9 and TRBJ1-2; 9 bases map to TRBD1. The CDR3 has 16 residues. The ends lost 3 bases at V and 3 bases at J; junction bases unmatched: 9. The germline CDR1 and CDR2 sequences are SGDLS and YYNGEE. The CDR3 loop is CASSGSGTGIHYGYTF. The CDR3 DNA reads TGTGCCAGCAGCGGGTCCGGGACAGGGATTCACTATGGCTACACCTTC.